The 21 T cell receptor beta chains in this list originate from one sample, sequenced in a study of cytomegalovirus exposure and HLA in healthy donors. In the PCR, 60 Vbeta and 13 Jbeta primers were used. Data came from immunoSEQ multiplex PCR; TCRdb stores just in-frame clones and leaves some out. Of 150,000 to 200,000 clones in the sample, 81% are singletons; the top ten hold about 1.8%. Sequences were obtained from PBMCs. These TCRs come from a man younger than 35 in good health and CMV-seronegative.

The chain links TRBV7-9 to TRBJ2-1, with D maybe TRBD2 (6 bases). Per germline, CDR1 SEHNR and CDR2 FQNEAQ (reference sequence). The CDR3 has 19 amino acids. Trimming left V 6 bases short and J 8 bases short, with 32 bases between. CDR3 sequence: CASSLSDLRRGTTKDEQFF. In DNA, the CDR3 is TGTGCCAGCAGTCTCTCGGACCTTCGGCGGGGAACAACGAAGGATGAGCAGTTCTTC.

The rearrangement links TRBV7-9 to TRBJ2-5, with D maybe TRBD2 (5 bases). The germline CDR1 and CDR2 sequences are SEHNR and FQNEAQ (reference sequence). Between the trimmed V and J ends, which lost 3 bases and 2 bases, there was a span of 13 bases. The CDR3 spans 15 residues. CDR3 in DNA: TGTGCCAGCAGCTTTGTTTTGGGGAGTCAAGAGACCCAGTACTTC. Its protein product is CASSFVLGSQETQYF.

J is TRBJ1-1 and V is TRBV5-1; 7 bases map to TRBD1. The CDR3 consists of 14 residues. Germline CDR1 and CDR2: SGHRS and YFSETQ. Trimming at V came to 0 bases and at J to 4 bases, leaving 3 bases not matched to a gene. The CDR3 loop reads CASSLEGAFTEAFF. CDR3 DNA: TGCGCCAGCAGCTTGGAGGGGGCATTCACTGAAGCTTTCTTT.

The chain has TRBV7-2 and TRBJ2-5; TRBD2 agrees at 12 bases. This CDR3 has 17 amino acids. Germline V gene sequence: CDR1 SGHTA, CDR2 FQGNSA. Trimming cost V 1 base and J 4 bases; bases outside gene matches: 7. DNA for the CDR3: TGTGCCAGCAGCTTAGGCTTTGGACTAGCGGGGTCAGAGACCCAGTACTTC. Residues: CASSLGFGLAGSETQYF.

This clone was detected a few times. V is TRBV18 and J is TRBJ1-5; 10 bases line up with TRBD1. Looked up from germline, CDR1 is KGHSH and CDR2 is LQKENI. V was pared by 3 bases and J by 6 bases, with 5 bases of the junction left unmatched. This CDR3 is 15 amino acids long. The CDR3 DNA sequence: TGTGCCAGCTCACCGCAGACAGGGGGCACTCAGCCCCAGCATTTT. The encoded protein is CASSPQTGGTQPQHF.

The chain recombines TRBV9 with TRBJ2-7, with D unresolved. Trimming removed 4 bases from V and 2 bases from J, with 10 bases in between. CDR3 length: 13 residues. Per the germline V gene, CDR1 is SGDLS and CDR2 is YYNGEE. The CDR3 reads CASSPRTAYEQYF. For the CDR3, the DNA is TGTGCCAGCAGCCCACGAACAGCCTACGAGCAGTACTTC.

CDR3 region: CASSLGAGGPNEQFF. The CDR3 DNA reads TGCGCCAGCAGCCTAGGGGCGGGAGGGCCAAATGAGCAGTTCTTC. This chain connects TRBV4-3 to TRBJ2-1; 9 bases are shared with TRBD2. Germline lookup yields CDR1 LGHNA and CDR2 YSLEER. CDR3 size: 15 residues. Trimming cost V 4 bases and J 7 bases; bases outside gene matches: 8.

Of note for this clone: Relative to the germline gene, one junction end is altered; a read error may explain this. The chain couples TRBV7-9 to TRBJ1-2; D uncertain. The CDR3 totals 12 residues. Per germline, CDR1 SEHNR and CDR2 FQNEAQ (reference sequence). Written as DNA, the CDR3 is TGTTCCAGCAGCTTGGGTAATCGGGGTGACACCTTC. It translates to CSSSLGNRGDTF.

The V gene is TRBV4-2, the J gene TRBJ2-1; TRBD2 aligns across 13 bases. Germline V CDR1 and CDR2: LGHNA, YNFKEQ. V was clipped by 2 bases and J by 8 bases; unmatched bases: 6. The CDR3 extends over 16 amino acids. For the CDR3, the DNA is TGTGCCAGCAGCCAAAATGGACTAGCGGGAGTAGATGAGCAGTTCTTC. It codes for CASSQNGLAGVDEQFF.

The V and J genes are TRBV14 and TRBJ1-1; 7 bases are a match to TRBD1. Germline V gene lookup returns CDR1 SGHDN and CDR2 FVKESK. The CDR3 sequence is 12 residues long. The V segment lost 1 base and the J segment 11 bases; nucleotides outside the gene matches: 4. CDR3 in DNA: TGTGCCAGCAGCCAAGGTGGACAGGCGGCTTTCTTT. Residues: CASSQGGQAAFF.

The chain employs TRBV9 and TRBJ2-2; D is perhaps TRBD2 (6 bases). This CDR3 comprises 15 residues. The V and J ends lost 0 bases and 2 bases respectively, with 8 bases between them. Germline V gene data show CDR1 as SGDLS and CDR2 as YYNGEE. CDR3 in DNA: TGTGCCAGCAGCGTAGGCGGGGATAACACCGGGGAGCTGTTTTTT. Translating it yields CASSVGGDNTGELFF. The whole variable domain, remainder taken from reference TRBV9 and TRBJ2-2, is DSGVTQTPKHLITATGQRVTLRCSPRSGDLSVYWYQQSLDQGLQFLIQYYNGEERAKGNILERFSAQQFPDLHSELNLSSLELGDSALYFCASSVGGDNTGELFFGEGSRLTVL.

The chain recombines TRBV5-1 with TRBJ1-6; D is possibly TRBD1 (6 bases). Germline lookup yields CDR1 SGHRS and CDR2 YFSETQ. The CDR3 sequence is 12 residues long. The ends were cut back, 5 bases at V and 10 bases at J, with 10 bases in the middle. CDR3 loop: CASRNRESPLHF. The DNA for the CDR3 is TGCGCCAGCAGGAACAGGGAGTCACCCCTCCACTTT.

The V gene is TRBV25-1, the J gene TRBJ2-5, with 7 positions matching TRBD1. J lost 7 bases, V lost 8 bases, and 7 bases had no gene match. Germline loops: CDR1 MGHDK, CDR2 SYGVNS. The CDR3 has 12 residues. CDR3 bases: TGTGCCAGCGGGGGACAGTTAGGGACCCAGTACTTC. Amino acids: CASGGQLGTQYF.

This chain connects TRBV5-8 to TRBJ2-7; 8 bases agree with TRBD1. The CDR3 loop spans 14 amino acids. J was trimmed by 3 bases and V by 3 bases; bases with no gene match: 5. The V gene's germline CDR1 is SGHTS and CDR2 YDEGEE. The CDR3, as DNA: TGTGCCAGCAGCTACAGGGGGGAGATCTACGAGCAGTACTTC. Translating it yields CASSYRGEIYEQYF.

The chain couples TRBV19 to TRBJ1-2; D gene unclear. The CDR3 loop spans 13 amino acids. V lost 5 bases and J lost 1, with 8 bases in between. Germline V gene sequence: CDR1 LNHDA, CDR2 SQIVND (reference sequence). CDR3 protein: CASSQTLNYGYTF. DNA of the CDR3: TGTGCCAGTAGTCAGACTCTTAACTATGGCTACACCTTC. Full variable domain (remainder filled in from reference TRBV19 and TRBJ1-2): DGGITQSPKYLFRKEGQNVTLSCEQNLNHDAMYWYRQDPGQGLRLIYYSQIVNDFQKGDIAEGYSVSREKKESFPLTVTSAQKNPTAFYLCASSQTLNYGYTFGSGTRLTVV.

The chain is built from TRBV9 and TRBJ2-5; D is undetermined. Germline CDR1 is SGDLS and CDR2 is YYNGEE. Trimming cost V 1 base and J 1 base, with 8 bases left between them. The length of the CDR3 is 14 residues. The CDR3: CASSVSHFQETQYF. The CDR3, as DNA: TGTGCCAGCAGCGTATCCCACTTCCAAGAGACCCAGTACTTC.

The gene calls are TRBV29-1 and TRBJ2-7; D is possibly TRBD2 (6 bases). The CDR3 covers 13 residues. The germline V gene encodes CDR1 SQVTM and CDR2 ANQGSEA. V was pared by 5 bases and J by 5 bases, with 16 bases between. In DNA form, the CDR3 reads TGCAGCGTTCCGGGGGTAGGGAGCCACGAGCAGTACTTC. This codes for CSVPGVGSHEQYF.

CDR3 sequence (DNA): TGTGCCAGCAGCTTCACTAGCGGGTCCTACAATGAGCAGTTCTTC. Its translation is CASSFTSGSYNEQFF. The rearrangement uses TRBV7-9 and TRBJ2-1; 9 bases match TRBD2. Looked up from germline, CDR1 is SEHNR and CDR2 is FQNEAQ (reference sequence). This CDR3 is 15 amino acids long. Unmatched junction bases numbered 1, after V lost 3 bases and J lost 1 base.

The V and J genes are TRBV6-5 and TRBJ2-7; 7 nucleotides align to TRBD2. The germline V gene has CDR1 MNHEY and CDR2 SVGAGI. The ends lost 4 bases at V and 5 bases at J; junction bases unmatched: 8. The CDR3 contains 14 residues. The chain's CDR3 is CASSLAGVIHEQYF. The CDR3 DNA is TGTGCCAGCAGTTTGGCGGGAGTGATCCACGAGCAGTACTTC.

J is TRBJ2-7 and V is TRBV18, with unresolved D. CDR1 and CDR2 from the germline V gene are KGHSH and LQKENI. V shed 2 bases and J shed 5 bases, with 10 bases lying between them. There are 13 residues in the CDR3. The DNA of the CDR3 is TGTGCCAGCTCACCAAGGATCCGGGACGAGCAGTACTTC. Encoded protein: CASSPRIRDEQYF.

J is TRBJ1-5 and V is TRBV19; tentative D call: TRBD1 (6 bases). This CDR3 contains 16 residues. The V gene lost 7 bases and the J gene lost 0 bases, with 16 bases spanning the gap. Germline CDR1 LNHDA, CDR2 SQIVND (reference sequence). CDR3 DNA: TGTGCCAGTAACCCCGGACAGCTTAATAGCAATCAGCCCCAGCATTTT. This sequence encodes CASNPGQLNSNQPQHF.